Sequencing of this T cell receptor beta chain was carried out in a study of T cells in tuberculosis. The CDR3 is made up of 17 amino acids. Per the germline V gene, CDR1 is SGHRS and CDR2 is YFSETQ. Trimming removed 6 bases from V and 4 bases from J; junction bases left unmatched: 13. Sequencing used immunoSEQ multiplex PCR; TCRdb keeps in-frame clones, though not all of them. The repertoire consists of approximately 30,000 clones, with roughly 92% occurring once and the leading ten covering 7.7%. This clone was detected once. The V call is TRBV5-1, the J call TRBJ1-1; 12 positions match TRBD1. This receptor was identified in a donor between 5 and 29 years old with latent tuberculosis or without tuberculosis infection. Some clones in this sample may be carry-over from other donors' samples. The specimen sequenced was PBMCs. The CDR3 protein is CASTQGTGGVIGTEAFF. Written as DNA, the CDR3 is TGCGCCAGCACCCAAGGGACAGGGGGCGTGATTGGCACTGAAGCTTTCTTT.